One sample yielded the 2 T cell receptor beta chains listed below, sequenced in a study of T cell responses to AZD1222 COVID-19 vaccine. Data came from immunoSEQ multiplex PCR; TCRdb stores just in-frame clones and leaves some out. This sample has fewer than 110,000 clones, with 90% found just once. Sequenced here: peripheral blood, sampled on day 0 of AZD1222 vaccination. Receptor source: an adult in good health.

The chain recombines TRBV5-1 with TRBJ1-1; D not certain. The V gene lost 0 bases and the J gene lost 1 base, with 13 bases spanning the gap. The CDR3 spans 16 residues. Germline V gene sequence: CDR1 SGHRS, CDR2 YFSETQ. The CDR3 loop reads CASSLEVRGANTEAFF. The DNA of the CDR3 is TGCGCCAGCAGCTTGGAAGTCCGGGGAGCGAACACTGAAGCTTTCTTT.

This chain's CDR3 is CASSLNYNEQFF. The CDR3, as DNA: TGTGCCAGCAGTTTAAATTACAATGAGCAGTTCTTC. The chain is built from TRBV27 and TRBJ2-1, with D unresolved. The CDR3 extends over 12 amino acids. The V end lost 2 bases, the J end lost 4 bases, and 3 bases lay between the germline ends. CDR1 and CDR2 from the germline V gene are MNHEY and SMNVEV (reference sequence).